Below, 32 T cell receptor beta chains from the same sample are listed, as sequenced in a study of response to subunit inactivated influenza vaccine. TCRdb redid the calling of the RT-PCR reads with MiXCR, one entry per CDR3 protein. The top ten clones hold more than 10% of a sample with more than 400,000 distinct CDR3 sequences, over 9.5% of them seen once. Source: PBMCs from blood, taken 35 to 45 days after vaccination. The receptors come from a man over 45 who received an inactivated influenza vaccine.

The rearrangement uses TRBV6-2 or TRBV6-3 and TRBJ1-1; 12 bases are shared with TRBD1. The junction had 10 bases not matched to a gene; V was cut back by 6 bases and J by 5 bases. CDR3 size: 16 residues. From germline, CDR1 is MNHEY and CDR2 SVGEGT. Here the CDR3 DNA reads TGTGCCAGCAGACACCAACCGGGACAGGGGGCGACTGAAGCTTTCTTT. Translation: CASRHQPGQGATEAFF.

This clonotype appeared a few times. This chain uses TRBV7-9 with TRBJ1-2; TRBD1 is a possible D gene (6 bases). The V end lost 5 bases, the J end lost 2 bases, and 21 bases lay between the germline ends. This CDR3 region has 17 residues. Germline assignment: CDR1 SEHNR and CDR2 FQNEAQ (reference sequence). CDR3 sequence reads: CASSTSGGGIANYGYTF. CDR3 bases: TGTGCCAGCAGCACTAGTGGAGGGGGGATTGCGAACTATGGCTACACCTTC.

The rearrangement uses TRBV6-2 or TRBV6-3 and TRBJ2-1; TRBD2 matches 9 bases. The CDR3 is 18 residues long. The ends lost 6 bases at V and 6 bases at J; junction bases unmatched: 18. Looked up from germline, CDR1 is MNHEY and CDR2 is SVGEGT. CDR3: CASSLPTPLRGGRNEQFF. CDR3 nucleotide sequence: TGTGCCAGCAGCCTACCAACCCCATTGCGGGGGGGGCGCAATGAGCAGTTCTTC.

In its sample, this clonotype was seen a few times. This chain joins TRBV4-3 and TRBJ2-5; the match to TRBD1 covers 9 bases. Per the germline V gene, CDR1 is LGHNA and CDR2 is YSLEER. The CDR3 contains 15 residues. V lost 3 bases, J lost 4 bases, and 6 bases stayed unmatched. This CDR3 is CASSQWDRVAETQYF. For the CDR3, the DNA is TGCGCCAGCAGCCAGTGGGACAGGGTGGCAGAGACCCAGTACTTC.

This clonotype was seen only a few times. The CDR3 reads CASSLVGQGASQPQHF. CDR3 nucleotides: TGTGCCAGCAGCTTAGTGGGCCAGGGGGCGAGTCAGCCCCAGCATTTT. This chain joins TRBV7-2 and TRBJ1-5; 8 bases match TRBD1. V dropped 1 base and J dropped 6; count of bases not matched to a gene: 8. There are 16 residues in the CDR3. Per the germline V gene, CDR1 is SGHTA and CDR2 is FQGNSA.

The chain is built from TRBV20-1 and TRBJ2-5; tentatively, D is TRBD2 (6 bases). The CDR3 sequence is 12 residues long. Trimming shortened V by 1 base and J by 7 bases, and 10 bases separated the two germline ends. Germline values: CDR1 DFQATT, CDR2 SNEGSKA (reference sequence). CDR3 residues: CSARVVGGTQYF. The CDR3 DNA follows: TGCAGTGCTAGAGTGGTGGGAGGGACCCAGTACTTC.

The chain recombines TRBV4-2 with TRBJ1-5; TRBD1 matches 7 bases. CDR3 size: 15 residues. CDR1 is LGHNA and CDR2 is YNFKEQ in the germline V gene. V dropped 1 base and J dropped 6; count of bases not matched to a gene: 6. In DNA form, the CDR3 reads TGTGCCAGCAGCCAAGTGGTTAGGGGGCCTCAGCCCCAGCATTTT. Residues: CASSQVVRGPQPQHF.

This clonotype occurred many times. The chain is built from TRBV12-3 or TRBV12-4 and TRBJ2-7; D is unresolved. The V and J ends lost 3 bases and 6 bases respectively, with 15 bases between them. The CDR3 loop spans 14 amino acids. The CDR3 reads CASSFSGSLGEQYF. CDR3 sequence (DNA): TGTGCCAGCAGTTTTAGTGGGTCCCTCGGCGAGCAGTACTTC.

This clonotype was found a few times. The rearrangement uses TRBV27 and TRBJ2-7, with D hard to call. V was cut by 5 bases and J by 0 bases, with 17 bases left in between. The CDR3 extends over 16 amino acids. CDR1 is MNHEY, CDR2 SMNVEV, per germline (reference sequence). In DNA, the CDR3 is TGTGCCAGCAGTCTCTCCTTGCTGATGAGCTCCTACGAGCAGTACTTC. This encodes CASSLSLLMSSYEQYF.

This CDR3 is CSAPGTPGELFF. For the CDR3, the DNA is TGCAGTGCTCCGGGGACCCCCGGGGAGCTGTTTTTT. The genes are TRBV20-1 and TRBJ2-2; D assignment may be TRBD1 or TRBD2 (5 bases each). Trimming left V 5 bases short and J 6 bases short, with 10 bases between. Germline CDR1 is DFQATT and CDR2 is SNEGSKA (reference sequence). This CDR3 spans 12 amino acids.

As concerns this clonotype: This likely reflects a read error, since a far larger clone is one base away. The chain recombines TRBV6-5 with TRBJ1-5; D unresolved. CDR3 size: 12 residues. Germline V gene lookup returns CDR1 MNHEY and CDR2 SVGAGI. CDR3 sequence reads: CASSSGNLPQHF. The CDR3 DNA sequence: TGTGCCAGCAGTTCTGGGAATCTGCCCCAGCATTTT.

Many counts were recorded for this clonotype. In DNA, the CDR3 is TGTGCCAGCAGCCACCCCCTTCGACAGGCGGGCAAGTACGAGCAGTACTTC. Its protein is CASSHPLRQAGKYEQYF. The rearrangement joins TRBV7-2 to TRBJ2-7; TRBD1 might be the D (6 bases). Trimming left V 5 bases short and J 4 bases short, with 24 bases between. There are 17 residues in the CDR3. Germline V CDR1 and CDR2: SGHTA, FQGNSA.

The chain is built from TRBV2 and TRBJ2-5; D possibly corresponds to TRBD1 (6 bases). Trimming left V 5 bases short and J 3 bases short, with 10 bases between. Germline V gene lookup returns CDR1 SNHLY and CDR2 FYNNEI. This CDR3 region has 13 residues. This CDR3 reads CASSSNREETQYF. The CDR3 nucleotides read TGTGCCAGCAGTTCTAACAGGGAAGAGACCCAGTACTTC.

This clonotype has a handful of counts. This chain connects TRBV4-3 to TRBJ1-1, with D possibly matching TRBD1 (5 bases). The CDR3 length is 17 residues. Germline V lookup: CDR1 LGHNA, CDR2 YSLEER. The V gene lost 1 base and the J gene lost 6 bases, with 21 bases spanning the gap. CDR3 amino acids: CASSQVGKGNGASEAFF. The CDR3 DNA follows: TGCGCCAGCAGCCAAGTGGGTAAGGGGAACGGTGCTTCTGAAGCTTTCTTT.

This clonotype occurred a few times. The genes are TRBV10-3 and TRBJ2-5, with no clear D. The CDR3 length is 14 residues. Germline V gene data show CDR1 as ENHRY and CDR2 as SYGVKD. The ends were cut back, 8 bases at V and 5 bases at J, with 18 bases in the middle. The CDR3 DNA reads as TGTGCCATCGCCGGCCAGCCCCGTGCTGAGACCCAGTACTTC. This sequence encodes CAIAGQPRAETQYF.

This clonotype has more than one count but fewer than ten. The rearrangement joins TRBV9 to TRBJ2-7; 7 bases match TRBD1. Germline V gene sequence: CDR1 SGDLS, CDR2 YYNGEE. The junction had 6 bases not matched to a gene; V was cut back by 3 bases and J by 0 bases. The CDR3 length is 15 residues. This CDR3 is CASSARDSYSYEQYF. CDR3 nucleotides: TGTGCCAGCAGCGCCCGGGACAGTTACTCCTACGAGCAGTACTTC.

The V call is TRBV5-6, the J call TRBJ2-1; tentative D call: TRBD2 (5 bases). The V gene lost 2 bases and the J gene lost 5 bases, with 17 bases spanning the gap. Germline-derived CDR1 and CDR2 are SGHDT and YYEEEE. This CDR3 spans 16 amino acids. Here the CDR3 reads CASSFLWVEGDNEQFF. The CDR3 region has the DNA TGTGCCAGCAGCTTTTTGTGGGTCGAGGGAGACAATGAGCAGTTCTTC.

In the case of this clonotype: A much bigger clone sits one base away, suggesting this may be a read error. V usage is TRBV5-1 and J usage is TRBJ2-3, with D unresolved. Germline-derived CDR1 and CDR2 are SGHRS and YFSETQ. The length of the CDR3 is 14 residues. V was trimmed by 0 bases and J by 4 bases, leaving 9 bases between them. CDR3 DNA sequence: TGCGCCAGCAGCTTGGTATGGGAAGCAGATACGCAGTATTTT. This encodes CASSLVWEADTQYF.

This clonotype was counted only a few times. This chain links TRBV7-2 with TRBJ2-5; weak D call: TRBD1 (5 bases). The V end lost 10 bases, the J end lost 5 bases, and 14 bases lay between the germline ends. CDR3 length equals 12 residues. CDR1 SGHTA and CDR2 FQGNSA come from the germline V gene. This chain's CDR3 is CATQAGHETQYF. DNA of the CDR3: TGTGCCACACAAGCAGGGCACGAGACCCAGTACTTC.

This clonotype was recorded many times. This rearrangement joins TRBV6-1 to TRBJ2-1, with D perhaps given as TRBD1 or TRBD2 (6 bases each). Trimming cost V 6 bases and J 7 bases, with 19 bases left between them. This CDR3 has 15 amino acids. Germline CDR1 MNHNS, CDR2 SASEGT. CDR3 protein: CASRPRGLAGNEQFF. CDR3 sequence (DNA): TGTGCCAGCAGACCCCGGGGGCTAGCAGGTAATGAGCAGTTCTTC.

This chain uses TRBV20-1 with TRBJ1-5, with 9 bases aligning to TRBD1. The CDR3 totals 14 residues. V was clipped by 5 bases and J by 4 bases; unmatched bases: 6. Germline-derived CDR1 and CDR2 are DFQATT and SNEGSKA (reference sequence). Here the CDR3 reads CSAGNRGPNQPQHF. The CDR3 region has the DNA TGCAGTGCTGGGAACAGGGGGCCAAATCAGCCCCAGCATTTT.

This chain joins TRBV12-3 or TRBV12-4 and TRBJ1-6, with TRBD1 as a possible D gene (5 bases). CDR3 length equals 14 residues. V was shortened by 4 bases and J by 7 bases, with 11 bases between the two germline ends. CDR3 amino acids: CASSSQGGNSPLHF. The CDR3 nucleotides read TGTGCCAGCAGTTCCCAGGGTGGGAATTCACCCCTCCACTTT.

This clonotype was seen only a few times. DNA of the CDR3: TGCGCCAGCAGCCAAGATCGGACAGGGTTCAATGAGCAGTTCTTC. Translated: CASSQDRTGFNEQFF. The chain couples TRBV4-3 to TRBJ2-1; 8 nucleotides match TRBD1. In germline, CDR1 is LGHNA, CDR2 YSLEER. The V segment lost 0 bases and the J segment 6 bases; nucleotides outside the gene matches: 4. CDR3 length equals 15 residues.

This clonotype was seen more than once but under ten times. This chain connects TRBV25-1 to TRBJ2-5, with D unclear. V lost 6 bases and J lost 4, with 9 bases in between. The CDR3 length is 12 residues. Germline CDR1 reads MGHDK; CDR2 reads SYGVNS. In DNA, the CDR3 is TGTGCCAGCAGCGGCGGCCCAGAGACCCAGTACTTC. As protein: CASSGGPETQYF.

This clonotype was counted at least ten times. The genes are TRBV12-3 or TRBV12-4 and TRBJ2-1; unclear D gene. CDR3 size: 13 residues. The germline V and J ends were trimmed by 10 bases and 5 bases, with 15 bases remaining between them. The CDR3 nucleotides are TGTGCCACCGAGGAACATCGGAACAATGAGCAGTTCTTC. It codes for CATEEHRNNEQFF.

This clonotype was seen a few times. This sequence joins TRBV29-1 and TRBJ2-7; 8 bases fit TRBD1. This CDR3 is 13 amino acids long. The germline CDR1 and CDR2 sequences are SQVTM and ANQGSEA. Trimming removed 7 bases from V and 4 bases from J; junction bases left unmatched: 9. CDR3 coding DNA: TGCAGCGCCGGGACAGGTCGACGGTACGAGCAGTACTTC. Protein product: CSAGTGRRYEQYF.

This clonotype was counted only a few times. V and J are TRBV7-9 and TRBJ1-1; D is unresolved. Deletions cut 7 bases from V and 1 base from J, with 13 bases between. Germline CDR1 reads SEHNR; CDR2 reads FQNEAQ (reference sequence). The CDR3 contains 14 residues. As DNA, the CDR3 is TGTGCCAGCACGGGGAGGAGCAGGAACACTGAAGCTTTCTTT. This gives the protein CASTGRSRNTEAFF.

The J gene is TRBJ2-1, the V gene TRBV2, with D possibly TRBD1 on 6 matching bases. This CDR3 contains 14 residues. V was pared by 3 bases and J by 7 bases, with 13 bases between. Looked up from germline, CDR1 is SNHLY and CDR2 is FYNNEI. CDR3 in amino acids: CASSETGIGNEQFF. CDR3 DNA sequence: TGTGCCAGCAGTGAGACAGGCATCGGGAATGAGCAGTTCTTC.

This clonotype has at least ten counts. V gene TRBV7-6 combines with J gene TRBJ2-3; possibly TRBD1 for D (6 bases). The CDR3 is 12 residues long. Per the germline V gene, CDR1 is SGHVS and CDR2 is FNYEAQ. V dropped 8 bases and J dropped 5 bases, with 11 bases sitting between them. The CDR3: CASSTRGDTQYF. The CDR3, as DNA: TGTGCCAGCTCCACCAGGGGAGATACGCAGTATTTT. Full variable domain (missing parts from reference TRBV7-6 and TRBJ2-3): GAGVSQSPRYKVTKRGQDVALRCDPISGHVSLYWYRQALGQGPEFLTYFNYEAQQDKSGLPNDRFSAERPEGSISTLTIQRTEQRDSAMYRCASSTRGDTQYFGPGTRLTVL.

This clonotype was seen a handful of times. Germline and junction disagree at one end, which may indicate a read error. This rearrangement joins TRBV20-1 to TRBJ1-2; tentatively, D is TRBD1 (5 bases). CDR1 DFQATT and CDR2 SNEGSKA come from the germline V gene (reference sequence). CDR3 length: 13 amino acids. In DNA form, the CDR3 reads TGCAGTGCTAATCTCCCCCGATACGGGACCTGGGACTTC. Encoded protein: CSANLPRYGTWDF.

CDR3 residues: CASSLDRTPQHF. CDR3 bases: TGTGCCAGCAGCTTAGACCGTACGCCCCAGCATTTT. This chain connects TRBV7-2 to TRBJ1-5, with no clear D. The V gene lost 1 base and the J gene lost 9 bases, with 7 bases spanning the gap. The CDR3 spans 12 residues. Germline CDR1 and CDR2: SGHTA and FQGNSA.

There are a few counts of this clonotype. The CDR3 DNA reads as TGTGCCAGCAGCTTGGCAGGGGGAAGGCAGTATTTT. Translated: CASSLAGGRQYF. The chain joins TRBV5-6 to TRBJ2-3; TRBD1 matches 7 bases. This CDR3 contains 12 residues. The germline CDR1 and CDR2 sequences are SGHDT and YYEEEE. With V trimmed by 0 bases and J by 11 bases, 3 bases remained unmatched.